The 23 T cell receptor beta chains presented below share a single source sample, sequenced in a study of radiotherapy plus CTLA-4 blockade in lung cancer listed by TCRdb under 2018. Library creation used the immunoSEQ multiplex PCR assay. TCRdb took over this immuneACCESS table, retaining in-frame rearrangements with V and J assigned. Such tables are incomplete; in checked studies, under half of the missing clones stem from an unresolved V gene, and the remainder is unexplained. The sample yields approximately 73,000 clones; over 75% were counted once. Of the sample, about 38% falls within the top ten clones. This specimen consisted of peripheral blood, obtained from a patient treated with radiotherapy plus ipilimumab. Receptors originate from a human donor with non-small cell lung cancer that progressed on radiotherapy plus ipilimumab.

The rearrangement uses TRBV6-1 and TRBJ2-7; the D gene is possibly TRBD1 (6 bases). The CDR3 runs 15 residues. Trimming removed 5 bases from V and 0 bases from J, with 14 bases in between. The V gene's germline CDR1 is MNHNS and CDR2 SASEGT. The CDR3 DNA follows: TGTGCCAGCAGTATACCGGGACAAAGCTCCTACGAGCAGTACTTC. This codes for CASSIPGQSSYEQYF.

The rearrangement links TRBV7-6 to TRBJ2-3; 10 nucleotides align to TRBD2. Looked up from germline, CDR1 is SGHVS and CDR2 is FNYEAQ. The CDR3 runs to 15 residues. The V and J ends lost 4 bases and 4 bases, in that order; junction bases with no gene match: 5. The CDR3 spells CASSSSGSRADTQYF. As DNA, the CDR3 is TGTGCCAGCAGCTCTAGCGGGAGCCGGGCAGATACGCAGTATTTT. Together with reference TRBV7-6 and TRBJ2-3, the CDR3 gives the full variable domain: GAGVSQSPRYKVTKRGQDVALRCDPISGHVSLYWYRQALGQGPEFLTYFNYEAQQDKSGLPNDRFSAERPEGSISTLTIQRTEQRDSAMYRCASSSSGSRADTQYFGPGTRLTVL.

This chain's CDR3 is CASSESLDRGATGELFF. CDR3 bases: TGCGCCAGCAGTGAGTCGTTGGACAGGGGTGCGACCGGGGAGCTGTTTTTT. The chain combines TRBV10-1 with TRBJ2-2; 9 nucleotides match TRBD1. From germline, CDR1 is WNHNN and CDR2 SYGVQD (reference sequence). The CDR3 sequence is 17 residues long. V dropped 0 bases and J dropped 5; count of bases not matched to a gene: 7.

This rearrangement joins TRBV5-1 to TRBJ2-7; TRBD1 matches at 7 bases. This CDR3 has 14 amino acids. Germline V gives CDR1 SGHRS, CDR2 YFSETQ. The ends lost 0 bases at V and 4 bases at J; junction bases unmatched: 4. CDR3 sequence reads: CASSLVQGEYEQYF. DNA for the CDR3: TGCGCCAGCAGCTTGGTTCAGGGGGAATACGAGCAGTACTTC. Full variable domain (remainder filled in from reference TRBV5-1 and TRBJ2-7): KAGVTQTPRYLIKTRGQQVTLSCSPISGHRSVSWYQQTPGQGLQFLFEYFSETQRNKGNFPGRFSGRQFSNSRSEMNVSTLELGDSALYLCASSLVQGEYEQYFGPGTRLTVT.

This sequence joins TRBV5-1 and TRBJ2-1; 8 nucleotides match TRBD2. Germline V lookup: CDR1 SGHRS, CDR2 YFSETQ. J lost 2 bases, V lost 5 bases, and 6 bases had no gene match. The CDR3 has 15 amino acids. CDR3 nucleotide sequence: TGCGCCAGCAGAACCTCCGGGGGGGCCTACAATGAGCAGTTCTTC. Amino acids: CASRTSGGAYNEQFF.

This chain joins TRBV18 and TRBJ2-7; no firm D call. The ends were cut back, 1 base at V and 4 bases at J, with 5 bases in the middle. Germline-derived CDR1 and CDR2 are KGHSH and LQKENI. CDR3 size: 12 residues. The CDR3 coding sequence is TGTGCCAGCTCACCACTTGGATACGAGCAGTACTTC. Protein product: CASSPLGYEQYF.

This chain links TRBV29-1 with TRBJ1-1; 7 bases match TRBD1. From germline, CDR1 is SQVTM and CDR2 ANQGSEA. This CDR3 is built from 15 residues. Losses at the gene ends were 4 bases for V and 2 bases for J; bases not matched to a gene: 10. In DNA form, the CDR3 reads TGCAGCGTTGCAGACTCCGGGACAGCAAACACTGAAGCTTTCTTT. Encoded protein: CSVADSGTANTEAFF.

V usage is TRBV7-9 and J usage is TRBJ2-5; possibly TRBD1 for D (5 bases). Germline CDR1 is SEHNR and CDR2 is FQNEAQ (reference sequence). The CDR3 extends over 13 amino acids. Trimming shortened V by 2 bases and J by 5 bases, and 9 bases separated the two germline ends. DNA of the CDR3: TGTGCCAGCAGCTTAAGCAGGGCGGAGACCCAGTACTTC. Translating gives CASSLSRAETQYF.

The chain joins TRBV27 to TRBJ2-3; TRBD1 matches at 7 bases. The germline CDR1 and CDR2 sequences are MNHEY and SMNVEV (reference sequence). CDR3 length equals 15 residues. The ends lost 0 bases at V and 2 bases at J; junction bases unmatched: 2. The CDR3 sequence: CASSLSGQITDTQYF. CDR3 sequence (DNA): TGTGCCAGCAGTTTATCGGGACAGATCACAGATACGCAGTATTTT.

About this clone itself: Within the sample, other DNA sequences also encode this same CDR3. This chain uses TRBV2 with TRBJ2-3; no definite D call. Germline lookup yields CDR1 SNHLY and CDR2 FYNNEI. This CDR3 is 11 amino acids long. Trimming cost V 4 bases and J 2 bases, with 1 base left between them. The CDR3 loop reads CASSVTDTQYF. Written as DNA, the CDR3 is TGTGCCAGCAGTGTCACAGATACGCAGTATTTT.

This chain uses TRBV6-1 with TRBJ1-1; D is unclear. Trimming took 11 bases from V and 1 from J, leaving 8 bases between them. The CDR3 spans 11 residues. The germline V gene has CDR1 MNHNS and CDR2 SASEGT. The CDR3 loop is CAGRENTEAFF. CDR3 sequence (DNA): TGTGCCGGACGGGAGAACACTGAAGCTTTCTTT.

The chain joins TRBV9 to TRBJ1-1; the D gene is possibly TRBD1 (5 bases). V was shortened by 0 bases and J by 7 bases, with 16 bases between the two germline ends. This CDR3 is built from 15 residues. Germline lookup yields CDR1 SGDLS and CDR2 YYNGEE. The CDR3 DNA sequence: TGTGCCAGCAGCGTAGGCGTGGCAGGGTCACATGAAGCTTTCTTT. It translates to CASSVGVAGSHEAFF.

The chain links TRBV28 to TRBJ2-7; D is perhaps TRBD2 (6 bases). The CDR3 is made up of 13 amino acids. Per germline, CDR1 MDHEN and CDR2 SYDVKM. Trimming shortened V by 7 bases and J by 5 bases, and 15 bases separated the two germline ends. CDR3 nucleotide sequence: TGTGCCAGCACCTTGGGGGGTAGCGACGAGCAGTACTTC. Its translation is CASTLGGSDEQYF.

This clone was seen a handful of times. This rearrangement joins TRBV28 to TRBJ2-7, with D possibly TRBD2 on 6 matching bases. Trimming stripped 10 bases from V and 1 base from J, with 17 bases between. The CDR3 spans 14 residues. Germline lookup yields CDR1 MDHEN and CDR2 SYDVKM. This chain's CDR3 is CATITSSASYEQYF. CDR3 DNA: TGTGCCACCATCACTTCTAGCGCGTCCTACGAGCAGTACTTC. The variable domain in full, with the rest retrieved from reference TRBV28 and TRBJ2-7, is DVKVTQSSRYLVKRTGEKVFLECVQDMDHENMFWYRQDPGLGLRLIYFSYDVKMKEKGDIPEGYSVSREKKERFSLILESASTNQTSMYLCATITSSASYEQYFGPGTRLTVT.

The J gene is TRBJ2-1, the V gene TRBV7-3; D possibly corresponds to TRBD2 (5 bases). Trimming cost V 1 base and J 0 bases, with 10 bases left between them. This CDR3 has 16 residues. CDR1 is SGHTA, CDR2 FQGTGA, per germline. As DNA, the CDR3 is TGTGCCAGCAGCTTAAGTTCGGGAAACTCCTACAATGAGCAGTTCTTC. Protein: CASSLSSGNSYNEQFF. Complete variable domain (other parts from reference TRBV7-3 and TRBJ2-1): GAGVSQTPSNKVTEKGKYVELRCDPISGHTALYWYRQSLGQGPEFLIYFQGTGAADDSGLPNDRFFAVRPEGSVSTLKIQRTERGDSAVYLCASSLSSGNSYNEQFFGPGTRLTVL.

This clone has just a few counts. The J gene is TRBJ2-7, the V gene TRBV6-1, with D perhaps TRBD2 (6 bases). This CDR3 region has 14 residues. Per the germline V gene, CDR1 is MNHNS and CDR2 is SASEGT. V lost 4 bases, J lost 3 bases, and 13 bases lay in between. The CDR3 reads CASSGWGLRYEQYV. The CDR3 DNA sequence: TGTGCCAGCAGTGGGTGGGGACTCCGCTACGAGCAGTACGTC.

This clone was counted between two and nine times. The chain uses TRBV27 and TRBJ2-2; the D gene could be TRBD1 or TRBD2 (6 bases each). CDR1 and CDR2 (germline): MNHEY, SMNVEV (reference sequence). V was cut by 4 bases and J by 4 bases, with 10 bases left in between. There are 14 residues in the CDR3. CDR3: CASSWGALTGELFF. CDR3 bases: TGTGCCAGCAGTTGGGGGGCGCTCACCGGGGAGCTGTTTTTT.

The chain has TRBV6-5 and TRBJ2-6; D ambiguous. The germline V gene has CDR1 MNHEY and CDR2 SVGAGI. The CDR3 runs to 15 residues. V lost 5 bases and J 5 bases, leaving 13 bases between the germline ends. CDR3 sequence: CASSPVTFRANVLTF. The CDR3 bases are TGTGCCAGCAGTCCAGTTACATTCCGGGCCAACGTCCTGACTTTC.

This chain links TRBV5-4 with TRBJ2-7; possible D gene TRBD1, 5 bases. The V gene lost 4 bases and the J gene lost 2 bases, with 19 bases spanning the gap. Germline V lookup: CDR1 SGHNT, CDR2 YYREEE (reference sequence). The CDR3 has 16 amino acids. Here the CDR3 DNA reads TGTGCCAGCAGCAGGACCAGGGTTTCTGGAGCCTACGAGCAGTACTTC. Its protein product is CASSRTRVSGAYEQYF. Supplemented by reference TRBV5-4 and TRBJ2-7, the full variable domain reads ETGVTQSPTHLIKTRGQQVTLRCSSQSGHNTVSWYQQALGQGPQFIFQYYREEENGRGNFPPRFSGLQFPNYSSELNVNALELDDSALYLCASSRTRVSGAYEQYFGPGTRLTVT.

The CDR3 here is CASSLDAHSYEQYF. DNA for the CDR3: TGCGCCAGCAGCTTGGATGCCCACTCCTACGAGCAGTACTTC. V is TRBV5-1 and J is TRBJ2-7; D is unclear. Germline CDR1 and CDR2: SGHRS and YFSETQ. V lost 0 bases and J 0 bases, leaving 7 bases between the germline ends. The CDR3 is 14 residues long.

The rearrangement joins TRBV5-6 to TRBJ1-4, with a weak D call TRBD1 (5 bases). Germline V CDR1 and CDR2: SGHDT, YYEEEE. This CDR3 comprises 16 residues. V lost 3 bases and J 5 bases, leaving 17 bases between the germline ends. The CDR3 region has the DNA TGTGCCAGCAGCTCCTTCCACCCGGGACCAAATGAAAAACTGTTTTTT. It codes for CASSSFHPGPNEKLFF.

The chain uses TRBV2 and TRBJ1-5, with TRBD1 identical over 12 bases. The CDR3 has 16 amino acids. Trimming at V came to 4 bases and at J to 6 bases, leaving 7 bases not matched to a gene. Germline CDR1 reads SNHLY; CDR2 reads FYNNEI. The CDR3, as DNA: TGTGCCAGCAGTGCCCTTGGGACAGGGGGCCGTCAGCCCCAGCATTTT. It yields the protein CASSALGTGGRQPQHF.

The chain recombines TRBV28 with TRBJ1-2; perhaps TRBD1 as D (6 bases). This CDR3 contains 16 residues. Germline values: CDR1 MDHEN, CDR2 SYDVKM. V was cut by 4 bases and J by 2 bases, with 17 bases left in between. CDR3 bases: TGTGCCAGCAGTTATGGGGGGGGCTTCACCAACTATGGCTACACCTTC. This gives the protein CASSYGGGFTNYGYTF.